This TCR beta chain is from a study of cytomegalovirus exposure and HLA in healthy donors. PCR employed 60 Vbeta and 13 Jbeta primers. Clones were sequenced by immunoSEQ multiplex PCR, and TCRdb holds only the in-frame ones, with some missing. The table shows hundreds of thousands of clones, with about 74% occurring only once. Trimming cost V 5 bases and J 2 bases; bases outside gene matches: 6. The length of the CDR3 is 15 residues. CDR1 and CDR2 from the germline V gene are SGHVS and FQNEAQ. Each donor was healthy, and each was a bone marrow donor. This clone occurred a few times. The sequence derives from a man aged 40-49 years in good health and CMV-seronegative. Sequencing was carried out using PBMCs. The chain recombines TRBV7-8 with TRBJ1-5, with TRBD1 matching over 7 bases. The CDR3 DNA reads TGTGCCAGCAGCGACAAAGACAGGGGCAATCAGCCCCAGCATTTT. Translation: CASSDKDRGNQPQHF.